A single count supports the clone carrying this T cell receptor (beta chain). This CDR3 is 18 amino acids long. Unmatched junction bases numbered 13, after V lost 4 bases and J lost 7 bases. Germline CDR1 and CDR2: MDHEN and SYDVKM. The sample belongs to a study of blood T cell repertoires in COVID-19. Across the whole study: The United States, Italy and Spain were the sources of the acute and convalescent COVID-19 samples.

The data were produced by immunoSEQ multiplex PCR, yet TCRdb's version contains in-frame clones alone and is incomplete. The sample includes more than 200,000 clones, approximately 86% of them seen just once. The rearrangement uses TRBV28 and TRBJ1-4; 12 bases line up with TRBD1. This TCR came from a woman aged 55 to 70 with COVID-19, enrolled during active disease. Sequences were obtained from peripheral blood. The CDR3 nucleotides are TGTGCCAGCAGTTCCCCGCTCCGGGACAGGGGGCCCGGTGAAAAACTGTTTTTT. Residues: CASSSPLRDRGPGEKLFF. Supplemented by reference TRBV28 and TRBJ1-4, the full variable domain reads DVKVTQSSRYLVKRTGEKVFLECVQDMDHENMFWYRQDPGLGLRLIYFSYDVKMKEKGDIPEGYSVSREKKERFSLILESASTNQTSMYLCASSSPLRDRGPGEKLFFGSGTQLSVL.